This TCR beta chain comes out of a study of regulatory T cells in long-lasting Graves disease. According to the study, TCR beta libraries were built with iRepertoire HTBI primers and CDR3-region Arm-PCR. TCRdb recomputed calls from the multiplex PCR reads with MiXCR, one row per CDR3 protein. Of 350,000 to 500,000 distinct CDR3 sequences listed, roughly 21% are singletons. Described time point: persistent/refractory GD, antithyroid drugs over 5 years with positive TRAb. RNA extracted from PBMCs served as the sequencing template. Germline loops: CDR1 KGHSH, CDR2 LQKENI. This CDR3 is built from 15 residues. V lost 2 bases, J lost 8 bases, and 15 bases lay in between. This clonotype occurred many times.

Sequencing was performed on peripheral blood mononuclear cells (PBMCs), taken when the disease was refractory, from a patient treated with antithyroid drugs. The chain carries TRBV18 and TRBJ1-4; D is uncertain. This sequence was found in a female donor with Graves disease. In DNA, the CDR3 is TGTGCCAGCTCACCATTCTCTGGCCGGATAGAAAAACTGTTTTTT. It translates to CASSPFSGRIEKLFF.